The present T cell receptor beta chain was sequenced within a study of T cell clonality in common variable immunodeficiency. Profiling relied on immunoSEQ multiplex PCR, and the TCRdb table lists in-frame clones only, not all of them. The sample was found to contain 45,000 to 55,000 clones, and every one recurs. This clone was counted ten times or more. Its target is unknown. The sequenced fragment ends 3 residues before the CDR3 boundary, so the rest is inferred from the germline J gene. Study-wide findings and caveats: Links between repertoire features and CVID complications were heterogeneity-limited. TCRbeta clonality was increased in CVID versus healthy controls.

Trimming left V 5 bases short and J 7 bases short, with 11 bases between. The CDR3 extends over 12 amino acids. Germline assignment: CDR1 SGHTA and CDR2 FQGNSA. Each donor provided roughly 4.5 to 8.5 ml of heparinized whole blood. Sequenced: peripheral blood mononuclear cells. The chain couples TRBV7-2 to TRBJ2-5; D is unclear. This TCR was sampled from a person aged 18 to 75 in good health. The CDR3 reads CASSAAHGTQYF. The covered CDR3 bases are TGTGCCAGCAGCGCCGCCCACGGGACC.